This T cell receptor (beta chain) comes out of a study of cytomegalovirus exposure and HLA in healthy donors (dated by TCRdb to about 2017). Study-level background: A later analysis indicated that the 110 or so validation repertoires were generated on the platform also employed for the approximately 700 repertoires of the first cohort. The study combined high-throughput TCR immunosequencing, statistical association of individual TCRs with disease status, and machine learning to predict cytomegalovirus infection status. Besides the first cohort of around 670 subjects, a separate validation cohort made up of roughly 120 different subjects was used. The study was designed to test whether signatures of past pathogen exposure could be identified by cataloging public T cell receptors. Study-wide findings and limitations: Most TCR sequences were observed very rarely across donors, whereas some public TCRs were present in many individuals. In the study, approximately 150 TCR beta chains were listed as associated with cytomegalovirus. Of the cluster scores, about 94% were above 0 in a later analysis, which found that TCRs clustered in the first cohort also tended to co-occur in the 90 to 150 validation repertoires. Three of the identified cytomegalovirus-associated TCR beta chains were confirmed in vitro to be specific for cytomegalovirus antigens. In both the original and validation cohorts, the classifier was reported to diagnose cytomegalovirus status with high specificity and sensitivity. The authors suggested that the approach could potentially be extended to other disease states and immunological phenotypes. A later analysis had no HLA typing for the validation cohort, so co-occurrence there was scored across all 130 or so repertoires.

The donors belonged to the validation cohort of 90 to 150 subjects, which was separate from the approximately 610-subject first cohort. A note on this clone: Its specific antigen is unknown. Per-base quality was not reported, and no clone a single base away is much larger than it.

At the junction V is shortened by 4 bases and J by 1 base; bases outside the gene matches: 12. CDR1 is given as SEHNR and CDR2 as FQNEAQ, both from the germline V gene (reference sequence). The CDR3 has 19 amino acids, counting the end cysteine and phenylalanine. The kept DNA is CDR3 alone, 57 bases in frame from the first base. The library was generated by the immunoSEQ multiplex PCR assay. Regarding the original processing steps: A statistical classification framework was built for diagnosing cytomegalovirus status from the catalog of TCR beta chain sequences. In TCRdb, the immuneACCESS table is reduced to in-frame sequences with V and J assigned. These tables do not hold every clone; where another copy was compared, an unresolved V gene accounts for under half, and the others remain unexplained. D and trimming were read from the DNA, whereas the V and J calls and clone size are those reported in that table. The sample data list 71,000 or so clones, and about 93% of these were observed just once. The ten top clones hold 2.1% of the sample.

The receptor was isolated from a woman between 18 and 29 years old in good health and CMV-seronegative. Sequenced input: PBMCs. The chain was built from TRBV7-9 and TRBJ2-2, with 10 bases matching TRBD2. The bases read TGTGCCAGCAGCTCGAGCCGGCTAGCGGGGGCGCGGAACACCGGGGAGCTGTTTTTT. This encodes CASSSSRLAGARNTGELFF.